This T cell receptor (beta chain) was captured by sequencing in a study of shared clonotypes between healthy human individuals. TCRdb's table, derived via immunoSEQ multiplex PCR, lists solely in-frame clones and lacks some. The sample records some 1,600,000 clones, 95% to 99% being singletons. Trimming took 7 bases from V and 0 from J; bases not matched to a gene: 2. Germline CDR1 is SGHVS and CDR2 is FQNEAQ. The CDR3 is made up of 13 amino acids. The chain couples TRBV7-8 to TRBJ2-7; 8 nucleotides match TRBD1. This receptor was obtained from a man aged 25 to 40 in good health. The sample comprised naive CD4+ T cells sorted from blood. Documented subset: CD45RA+ positively selected. CDR3 coding DNA: TGTGCCAGCACCCAGGGGGCCTCCTACGAGCAGTACTTC. Amino acids: CASTQGASYEQYF.